This T cell receptor (beta chain) was captured by sequencing in a study of OX40 agonist ivuxolimab in advanced cancers. Overall study: Participants averaged roughly 57 years of age (range roughly 23 to 79) and were around 80% male.

With regard to this clone: Its specificity is unknown.

Study outcomes and limitations: Certain nonresponders likewise exhibited a low normalized T-cell clonal expansion. Which antigen the expanded peripheral T cells recognized is unknown.

CDR3 length: 16 amino acids. Germline CDR1 reads MGHRA; CDR2 reads YSYEKL. V shed 4 bases and J 6 bases; nucleotides not matched to a gene: 11. The study sampled blood at baseline, cycle 4 day 1, and cycle 7 day 1. The method was immunoSEQ multiplex PCR; TCRdb's version includes in-frame clones alone and lacks a portion of them. The sample shows 71,000 or so clones, approximately 89% of them seen only once. The chain carries TRBV4-1 and TRBJ2-7; 11 bases agree with TRBD2. The sample consisted of CD4+ or CD8+ T cells sorted from blood, taken in a trial of the OX40 agonist ivuxolimab. This clonotype was obtained from an adult with an advanced solid tumor such as melanoma, head and neck, liver or kidney cancer. The CDR3 region is CASSLQPGTSGFEQYF. Written as DNA, the CDR3 is TGCGCCAGCAGCCTACAACCCGGGACTAGCGGCTTCGAGCAGTACTTC.